This T cell receptor beta chain was sequenced for a study of blood T cell repertoires in COVID-19 (dated by TCRdb to 2019 to 2021). At the level of the whole study: The collaborator samples originated in the United States, Italy and Spain and spanned the acute and convalescent phases of COVID-19. The dataset comprised deeply sampled blood TCRbeta repertoires from subjects exposed to, actively infected with, or recovered from COVID-19. The material from the prospective study consisted of cDNA or gDNA derived from T cells, B-cell-depleted T cells, or PBMCs. The repertoires were released in a freely available public database intended as a resource for research on the immune response to SARS-CoV-2. Samples were obtained from the ongoing ImmuneRACE study (first 160 participants) and from about 1,300 subjects provided by 6 global collaborators. Sample metadata almost always included a de-identified subject ID, COVID-19 status, age in years and sex. HLA class I and class II types, where available, came from metadata supplied by the sample provider rather than from assay-based typing.

On the study overall, not on this receptor specifically: The quantity of clinical and demographic metadata differed by source and by participant and was supplied without curation.

TCRbeta CDR3 regions were amplified from genomic DNA using the immunoSEQ Assay, a bias-controlled multiplex PCR. In the original analysis: Within the assay, amplification of reference gene primers was used to estimate how many nucleated cells each sample contained. To quantify the absolute abundance of each unique TCRbeta CDR3 rearrangement, sequence reads were collapsed and filtered. For each sample, productive Simpson clonality was calculated as the square root of Simpson's diversity index over productive rearrangements. In its TCRdb copy, this immuneACCESS table keeps in-frame sequences only and misses some clones. Where compared with another copy, unresolved V genes explain less than half of these, and the others have no known cause. V, J and clone size derive from that table, while D and trimming were established from the DNA sequence. This sample lists 250,000 or so clones; roughly 86% were detected once. The ten largest clones represent more than 9% of the sample.

The collaborating institutions used their own protocols to collect whole blood in K2EDTA tubes. For TCRbeta analysis, collaborators shipped samples as frozen whole blood, isolated PBMCs, or DNA extracted from either of those sample types. As to this clone: The antigen it recognizes is unknown. No clone much larger than this one lies a single base away; base qualities are absent.

The CDR3 sequence holds 12 residues, the cysteine and phenylalanine included. The read is trimmed to its CDR3 DNA, 36 bases read in frame from base 1. Via the germline V gene, CDR1 is MNHEY and CDR2 SVGAGI. The V and J ends are trimmed by 6 bases and 3 bases, leaving 8 bases between them. This sequence uses TRBV6-5 and TRBJ1-2; no confident D gene assignment can be made. The source is a man older than 75 with acute or convalescent COVID-19. The specimen was peripheral blood. The CDR3 reads as follows: CASSPTDYGYTF. In nucleotide form, the sequence is TGTGCCAGCAGCCCCACGGACTATGGCTACACCTTC.